This T cell receptor beta chain was profiled in a study of OX40 agonist ivuxolimab in advanced cancers. The overall study: Patients assigned to dose escalation were diagnosed with hepatocellular carcinoma, melanoma, renal cell or head and neck cancer.

Generated by immunoSEQ multiplex PCR, the TCRdb table keeps only in-frame clones and is missing some. The sample includes about 66,000 clones, roughly 89% of them seen just once. Specimen: CD4+ or CD8+ T cells sorted from blood, collected in a trial of the OX40 agonist ivuxolimab. The TCR originated in an adult with an advanced solid tumor such as melanoma, head and neck, liver or kidney cancer.

The CDR3 nucleotides read TGTGCCAGCACCTCACCGAGCGGGTCCCGCACAGATACGCAGTATTTT. Protein product: CASTSPSGSRTDTQYF. V and J are TRBV2 and TRBJ2-3, with D perhaps matching TRBD2 (6 bases). Germline-derived CDR1 and CDR2 are SNHLY and FYNNEI. The germline V and J ends were trimmed by 7 bases and 1 base, with 18 bases remaining between them. This CDR3 comprises 16 residues.